A single sample is the source of the 21 T cell receptor beta chains below, sequenced in a study of T cells in Graves' hyperthyroidism and ophthalmopathy. The investigators amplified TCR beta CDR3 regions from RNA transcripts. An initial round of RT-PCR targeting the TCR CDR3 relied on the HTBI primer set. MiXCR, applied by TCRdb to the multiplex PCR reads, yields one record per CDR3 protein. The profile covers roughly 200,000 distinct CDR3 sequences, with about 17% appearing a single time and approximately 40% taken by the ten largest. Sequences were obtained from blood. The receptor set was obtained from a man between 35 and 55 years old with Graves' hyperthyroidism.

The rearrangement joins TRBV6-2 or TRBV6-3 to TRBJ2-1; 9 bases agree with TRBD1. Germline CDR1 reads MNHEY; CDR2 reads SVGEGT. The ends lost 5 bases at V and 6 bases at J; junction bases unmatched: 5. The length of the CDR3 is 14 residues. CDR3 bases: TGTGCCAGCAGTCCCGGGACAGGGTTCAATGAGCAGTTCTTC. This sequence encodes CASSPGTGFNEQFF.

The table lists this clonotype with many counts. The CDR3 region has the DNA TGCAGTGCCAGTGACGAGACAGGCCTAACCTACGAGCAGTACTTC. Translation gives CSASDETGLTYEQYF. V gene TRBV20-1 combines with J gene TRBJ2-7; a possible D gene is TRBD1 (6 bases). CDR3 length equals 15 residues. Germline CDR1 reads DFQATT; CDR2 reads SNEGSKA (reference sequence). Trimming pared 6 bases from V and 2 bases from J, leaving 20 bases between.

The chain joins TRBV4-3 to TRBJ2-7, with TRBD1 matching over 7 bases. The CDR3 has 15 residues. From germline, CDR1 is LGHNA and CDR2 YSLEER. Germline trimming cut 4 bases from V and 3 bases from J; bases unmatched to any gene: 9. The CDR3, as DNA: TGCGCCAGCAGCCGCCTATTGGACAGGAACTACGAGCAGTACTTC. Encoded protein: CASSRLLDRNYEQYF.

V and J are TRBV5-1 and TRBJ2-1; 9 nucleotides line up with TRBD2. The CDR3 is made up of 14 amino acids. Trimming took 5 bases from V and 7 from J; bases not matched to a gene: 7. The germline V gene has CDR1 SGHRS and CDR2 YFSETQ. This CDR3 reads CASSLWAGGNEQFF. The CDR3, as DNA: TGCGCCAGCAGTTTATGGGCGGGAGGGAATGAGCAGTTCTTC.

This clonotype showed up just a few times. The CDR3 DNA is TGCAGCGTTGTAAGAGGGTTCACAGATACGCAGTATTTT. Translating gives CSVVRGFTDTQYF. V gene TRBV29-1 combines with J gene TRBJ2-3, with D possibly TRBD2 on 5 matching bases. Germline CDR1 SQVTM, CDR2 ANQGSEA. The CDR3 runs to 13 residues. Deletions cut 4 bases from V and 2 bases from J, with 10 bases between.

This clonotype was found a few times. The V and J genes are TRBV9 and TRBJ2-1, with 12 nucleotides matching TRBD2. V lost 3 bases, J lost 1 base, and 8 bases stayed unmatched. Germline CDR1 is SGDLS and CDR2 is YYNGEE. The CDR3 contains 18 residues. The chain's CDR3 is CASSEGLAGRLSYNEQFF. CDR3 nucleotides: TGTGCCAGCAGCGAAGGACTAGCGGGGAGGCTTTCCTACAATGAGCAGTTCTTC.

This clonotype showed up many times. V usage is TRBV24-1 and J usage is TRBJ2-5, with 11 bases identical to TRBD2. J was trimmed by 5 bases and V by 4 bases; bases with no gene match: 8. The CDR3 runs 16 residues. Germline values: CDR1 KGHDR, CDR2 SFDVKD. The CDR3 reads CATSDPASGGTETQYF. In DNA form, the CDR3 reads TGTGCCACCAGTGACCCCGCTAGCGGGGGGACGGAGACCCAGTACTTC.

The chain joins TRBV20-1 to TRBJ2-5; 12 bases are shared with TRBD2. The CDR3 loop spans 15 amino acids. Trimming removed 6 bases from V and 4 bases from J; junction bases left unmatched: 9. Germline CDR1 DFQATT, CDR2 SNEGSKA (reference sequence). CDR3 amino acids: CSANPTGLAGETQYF. The CDR3 DNA follows: TGCAGTGCCAATCCTACGGGACTAGCGGGAGAGACCCAGTACTTC.

This clonotype came up many times. The chain carries TRBV2 and TRBJ2-3; D uncertain. CDR1 is SNHLY and CDR2 is FYNNEI in the germline V gene. This CDR3 contains 11 residues. Trimming took off 7 bases at V and 4 bases at J, with 6 bases between the two ends. For the CDR3, the DNA is TGTGCCAGCATCTTCGCAGATACGCAGTATTTT. As protein: CASIFADTQYF.

This clonotype was found many times. This chain connects TRBV24-1 to TRBJ1-1; D is ambiguous. Trimming stripped 4 bases from V and 1 base from J, with 12 bases between. CDR3 size: 15 residues. CDR1 is KGHDR, CDR2 SFDVKD, per germline. The CDR3 sequence is CATSDSGPTNTEAFF. CDR3 DNA: TGTGCCACCAGTGACTCCGGGCCAACGAACACTGAAGCTTTCTTT.

This clonotype was counted at least ten times. V usage is TRBV14 and J usage is TRBJ2-6; D gene unclear. V was shortened by 2 bases and J by 4 bases, with 3 bases between the two germline ends. Germline lookup yields CDR1 SGHDN and CDR2 FVKESK. The CDR3 is 13 amino acids. Written as DNA, the CDR3 is TGTGCCAGCAGCCAACGCGGGGCCAACGTCCTGACTTTC. Encoded protein: CASSQRGANVLTF.

This clonotype has ten or more counts. The J gene is TRBJ2-1, the V gene TRBV7-9, with D hard to call. The CDR3 loop spans 13 amino acids. The V gene's germline CDR1 is SEHNR and CDR2 FQNEAQ (reference sequence). V was shortened by 4 bases and J by 8 bases, with 12 bases between the two germline ends. The DNA for the CDR3 is TGTGCCAGCAGCTCCCTAACCTGGGATGAGCAGTTCTTC. Its translation: CASSSLTWDEQFF.

The table lists this clonotype with many counts. CDR3 in DNA: TGTGCCAGCTCACCACCCTCCGTGTCGTATGGCTACACCTTC. This translates into CASSPPSVSYGYTF. This sequence joins TRBV18 and TRBJ1-2; D unresolved. Germline-derived CDR1 and CDR2 are KGHSH and LQKENI. Trimming cost V 0 bases and J 5 bases, with 10 bases left between them. CDR3 length equals 14 residues.

The CDR3 DNA is TGTGCCAGCAGCAAGGACCCCTGGCAGAGAGAAGCTTTCTTT. This encodes CASSKDPWQREAFF. The chain uses TRBV11-3 and TRBJ1-1; the D is unclear. In germline, CDR1 is SGHNT, CDR2 YENEEA. The CDR3 is 14 amino acids. With 5 bases removed from V and 8 bases from J, the gap between germline ends came to 18 bases.

The rearrangement links TRBV12-3 or TRBV12-4 to TRBJ2-1; perhaps TRBD2 as D (5 bases). V lost 11 bases and J lost 7, with 15 bases in between. The CDR3 is made up of 12 amino acids. The CDR3 nucleotides read TGTGCCGCAACCTCCGGGGTAAATGAGCAGTTCTTC. Its protein product is CAATSGVNEQFF.

This clonotype appeared many times. V gene TRBV28 combines with J gene TRBJ2-7; tentative D call: TRBD2 (6 bases). This CDR3 comprises 15 residues. V was pared by 6 bases and J by 7 bases, with 22 bases between. The germline CDR1 and CDR2 sequences are MDHEN and SYDVKM. CDR3 nucleotide sequence: TGTGCCAGCAGCGTAGGTGGGGTATCGGGGGAGGAGCAGTACTTC. This translates into CASSVGGVSGEEQYF.

This chain joins TRBV6-1 and TRBJ2-2, with 11 bases identical to TRBD2. The CDR3 runs 16 residues. Per the germline V gene, CDR1 is MNHNS and CDR2 is SASEGT. Losses at the gene ends were 6 bases for V and 3 bases for J; bases not matched to a gene: 6. The CDR3 here is CASRHTSGGDTGELFF. The CDR3 DNA reads TGTGCCAGCAGGCACACTAGCGGGGGCGACACCGGGGAGCTGTTTTTT.

V gene TRBV5-1 combines with J gene TRBJ2-7; the match to TRBD2 covers 8 bases. The CDR3 is made up of 16 amino acids. The trim removed 4 bases at V and 0 bases at J, leaving 9 bases unmatched. Germline V gives CDR1 SGHRS, CDR2 YFSETQ. DNA for the CDR3: TGCGCCAGCAGCATAGGGACTAGTCCTACCTCCTACGAGCAGTACTTC. Amino acids: CASSIGTSPTSYEQYF.

In this sample, this clonotype turned up many times. The chain recombines TRBV29-1 with TRBJ1-2; D call uncertain. Trimming cost V 2 bases and J 0 bases, with 7 bases left between them. Germline assignment: CDR1 SQVTM and CDR2 ANQGSEA. CDR3 length equals 13 residues. The DNA of the CDR3 is TGCAGCGTTGAATATACAGCTAACTATGGCTACACCTTC. As protein: CSVEYTANYGYTF.

This clonotype was recorded many times. The chain recombines TRBV3-1 with TRBJ2-1, with D possibly called TRBD1 or TRBD2 (5 bases each). The V gene lost 0 bases and the J gene lost 9 bases, with 21 bases spanning the gap. Germline CDR1 reads LGHDT; CDR2 reads YNNKEL (reference sequence). The CDR3 loop spans 17 amino acids. CDR3 coding DNA: TGTGCCAGCAGCCAAGATTTGACGGGGAACCATGGGGGTGAGCAGTTCTTC. This codes for CASSQDLTGNHGGEQFF.

The rearrangement uses TRBV4-2 and TRBJ1-1, with TRBD1 matching 7 bases. The CDR3 loop spans 14 amino acids. The V gene's germline CDR1 is LGHNA and CDR2 YNFKEQ. The V gene end was trimmed by 0 bases and the J gene end by 11 bases; junction bases not matched to a gene: 9. This CDR3 is CASSQDPRQGRAFF. CDR3 in DNA: TGTGCCAGCAGCCAAGATCCCCGACAGGGACGGGCTTTCTTT.